This entry concerns a single T cell receptor (beta chain). This entry belongs to a study of blood T cell repertoires in COVID-19. For the study at large: There were acute and convalescent COVID-19 samples, and they came from the United States, Italy and Spain. T cells, B-cell-depleted T cells, or PBMCs provided the cDNA or gDNA that served as material.

Study processing details: How many nucleated cells were present was estimated from reference gene primer amplification. Profiled with immunoSEQ multiplex PCR; TCRdb holds only in-frame clones, not every one. For V, J and clone size, that table is used; D and trimming come from the DNA. Of around 280,000 clones in the sample, around 87% were seen once. Germline V lookup: CDR1 LGHNA, CDR2 YNFKEQ. Trimming took 0 bases from V and 7 from J, leaving 9 bases between them. The CDR3 consists of 14 residues. The gene calls are TRBV4-2 and TRBJ1-4, with D unclear. Specimen: peripheral blood. The clonotype was recovered from a woman aged 25 to 39 who had recovered from COVID-19. Written as DNA, the CDR3 is TGTGCCAGCAGCCAAGATCGAGGGCCTGAAAAACTGTTTTTT. It codes for CASSQDRGPEKLFF.